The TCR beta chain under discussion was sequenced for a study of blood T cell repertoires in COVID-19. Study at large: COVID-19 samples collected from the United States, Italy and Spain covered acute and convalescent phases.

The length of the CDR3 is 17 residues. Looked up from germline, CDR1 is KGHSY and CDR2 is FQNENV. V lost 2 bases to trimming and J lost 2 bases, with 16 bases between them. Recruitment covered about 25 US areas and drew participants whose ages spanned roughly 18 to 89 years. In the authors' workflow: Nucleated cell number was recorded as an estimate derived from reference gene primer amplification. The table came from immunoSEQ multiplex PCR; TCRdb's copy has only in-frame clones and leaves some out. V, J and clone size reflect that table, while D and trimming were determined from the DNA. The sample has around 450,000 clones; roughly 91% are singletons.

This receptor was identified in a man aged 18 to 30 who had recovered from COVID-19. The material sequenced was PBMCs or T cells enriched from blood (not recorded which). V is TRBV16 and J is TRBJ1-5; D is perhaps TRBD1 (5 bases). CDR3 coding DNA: TGTGCCAGCAGCCAAGATGGCCAGGGAGGCGGCAATCAGCCCCAGCATTTT. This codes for CASSQDGQGGGNQPQHF.